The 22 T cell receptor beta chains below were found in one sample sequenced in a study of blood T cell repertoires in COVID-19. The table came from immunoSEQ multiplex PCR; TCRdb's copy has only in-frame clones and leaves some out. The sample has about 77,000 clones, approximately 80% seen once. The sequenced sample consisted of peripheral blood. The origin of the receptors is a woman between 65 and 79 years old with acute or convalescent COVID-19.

This CDR3 is CASSIGGAGGSHQPQHF. The CDR3 DNA follows: TGTGCCAGTAGTATAGGGGGGGCAGGGGGTTCTCACCAGCCCCAGCATTTT. V usage is TRBV19 and J usage is TRBJ1-5, with TRBD1 matching 7 bases. Trimming removed 1 base from V and 7 bases from J; junction bases left unmatched: 13. Looked up from germline, CDR1 is LNHDA and CDR2 is SQIVND (reference sequence). The CDR3 is made up of 17 amino acids. Filled out from reference TRBV19 and TRBJ1-5, the complete variable domain reads DGGITQSPKYLFRKEGQNVTLSCEQNLNHDAMYWYRQDPGQGLRLIYYSQIVNDFQKGDIAEGYSVSREKKESFPLTVTSAQKNPTAFYLCASSIGGAGGSHQPQHFGDGTRLSIL.

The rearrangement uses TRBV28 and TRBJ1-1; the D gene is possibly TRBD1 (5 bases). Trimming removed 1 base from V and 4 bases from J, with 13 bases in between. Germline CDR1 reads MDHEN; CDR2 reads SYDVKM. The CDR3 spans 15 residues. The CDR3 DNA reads TGTGCCAGCAGTTTATTAAGCAGGGATAGCACTGAAGCTTTCTTT. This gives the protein CASSLLSRDSTEAFF.

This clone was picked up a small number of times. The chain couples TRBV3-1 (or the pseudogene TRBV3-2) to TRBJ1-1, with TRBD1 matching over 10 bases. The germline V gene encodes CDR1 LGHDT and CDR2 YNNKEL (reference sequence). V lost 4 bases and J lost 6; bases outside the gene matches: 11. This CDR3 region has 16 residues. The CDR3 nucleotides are TGTGCCAGCAGCCTTGGGACAGGGGCGGCGTTGGCTGAAGCTTTCTTT. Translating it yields CASSLGTGAALAEAFF.

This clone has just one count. The CDR3 nucleotides read TGTGCCAGCAGTCGACTAGCAAACAATGAGCAGTTCTTC. This sequence encodes CASSRLANNEQFF. The rearrangement links TRBV2 to TRBJ2-1; 7 bases map to TRBD2. Germline V lookup: CDR1 SNHLY, CDR2 FYNNEI. The CDR3 is 13 residues long. The V and J ends lost 5 bases and 5 bases, in that order; junction bases with no gene match: 3.

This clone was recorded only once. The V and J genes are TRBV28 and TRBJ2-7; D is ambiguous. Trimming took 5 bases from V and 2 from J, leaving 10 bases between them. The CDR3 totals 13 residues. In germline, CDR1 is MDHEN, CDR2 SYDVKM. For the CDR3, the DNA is TGTGCCAGCAGTGATGGCCAGACCTACGAGCAGTACTTC. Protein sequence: CASSDGQTYEQYF.

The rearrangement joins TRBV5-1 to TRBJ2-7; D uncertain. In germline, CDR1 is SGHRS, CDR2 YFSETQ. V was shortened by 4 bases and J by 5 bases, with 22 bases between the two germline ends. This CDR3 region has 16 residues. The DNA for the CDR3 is TGCGCCAGCAGCCTGATCGCGGCTAGAAGGTACGACGAGCAGTACTTC. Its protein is CASSLIAARRYDEQYF.

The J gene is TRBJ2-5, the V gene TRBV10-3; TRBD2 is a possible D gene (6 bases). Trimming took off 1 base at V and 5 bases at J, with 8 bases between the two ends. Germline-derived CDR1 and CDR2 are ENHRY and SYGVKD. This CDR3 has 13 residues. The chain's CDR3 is CAISELEGETQYF. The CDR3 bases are TGTGCCATCAGTGAGTTGGAGGGGGAGACCCAGTACTTC.

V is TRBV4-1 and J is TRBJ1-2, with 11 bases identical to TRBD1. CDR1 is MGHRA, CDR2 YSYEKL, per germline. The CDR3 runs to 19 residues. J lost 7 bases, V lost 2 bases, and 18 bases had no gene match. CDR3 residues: CASSQPAGVRTGGGSGYTF. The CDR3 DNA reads TGCGCCAGCAGCCAACCAGCTGGGGTCCGGACAGGGGGCGGGTCTGGCTACACCTTC.

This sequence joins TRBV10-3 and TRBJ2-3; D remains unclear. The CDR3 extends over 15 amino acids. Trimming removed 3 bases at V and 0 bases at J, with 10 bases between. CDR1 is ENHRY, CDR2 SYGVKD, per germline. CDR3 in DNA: TGTGCCATCAGTGATCAGACATCCAGCACAGATACGCAGTATTTT. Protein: CAISDQTSSTDTQYF.

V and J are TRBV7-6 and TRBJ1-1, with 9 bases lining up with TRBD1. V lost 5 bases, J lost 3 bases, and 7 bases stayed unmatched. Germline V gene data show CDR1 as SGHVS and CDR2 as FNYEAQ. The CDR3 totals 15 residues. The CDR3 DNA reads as TGTGCCAGCAGCCCGGACAGGGGTCGGGACACTGAAGCTTTCTTT. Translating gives CASSPDRGRDTEAFF.

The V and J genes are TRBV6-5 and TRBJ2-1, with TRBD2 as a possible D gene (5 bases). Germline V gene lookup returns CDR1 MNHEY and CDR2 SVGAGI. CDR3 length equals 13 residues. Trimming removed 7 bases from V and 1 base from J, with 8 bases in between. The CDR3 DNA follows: TGTGCCAGCAACCGAGGGTCCTACAATGAGCAGTTCTTC. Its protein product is CASNRGSYNEQFF.

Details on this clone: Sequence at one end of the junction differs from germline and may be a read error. Written as DNA, the CDR3 is TGTGCCAGCAGTGGCCCGGGATGGGCGCAGGACTTC. It yields the protein CASSGPGWAQDF. This chain links TRBV28 with TRBJ2-7; D may be TRBD2 (5 bases). This CDR3 is built from 12 residues. The germline V gene encodes CDR1 MDHEN and CDR2 SYDVKM.

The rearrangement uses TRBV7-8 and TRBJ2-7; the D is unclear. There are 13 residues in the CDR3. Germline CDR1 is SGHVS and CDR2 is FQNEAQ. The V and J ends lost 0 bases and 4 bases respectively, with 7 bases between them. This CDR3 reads CASSLAPEYEQYF. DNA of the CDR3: TGTGCCAGCAGCTTAGCTCCAGAATACGAGCAGTACTTC.

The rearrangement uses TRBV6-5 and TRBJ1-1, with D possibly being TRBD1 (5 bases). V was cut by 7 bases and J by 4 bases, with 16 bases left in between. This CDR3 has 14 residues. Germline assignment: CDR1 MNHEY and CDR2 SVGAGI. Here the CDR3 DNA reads TGTGCCAGCACCGACAGTCCCCTGGGCACTGAAGCTTTCTTT. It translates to CASTDSPLGTEAFF.

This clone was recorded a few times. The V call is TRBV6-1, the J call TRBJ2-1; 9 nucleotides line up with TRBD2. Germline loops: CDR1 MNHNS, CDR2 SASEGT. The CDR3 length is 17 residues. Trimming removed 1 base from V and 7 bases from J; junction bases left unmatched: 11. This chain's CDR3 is CASSEDWGGGAMNEQFF. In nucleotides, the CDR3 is TGTGCCAGCAGTGAAGATTGGGGCGGGGGGGCCATGAATGAGCAGTTCTTC.

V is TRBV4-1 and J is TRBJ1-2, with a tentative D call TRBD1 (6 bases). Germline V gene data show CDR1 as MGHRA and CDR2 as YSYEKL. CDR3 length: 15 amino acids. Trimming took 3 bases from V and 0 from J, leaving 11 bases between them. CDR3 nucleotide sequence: TGCGCCAGCAGCCATACGACAGGAGCTAACTATGGCTACACCTTC. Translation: CASSHTTGANYGYTF.

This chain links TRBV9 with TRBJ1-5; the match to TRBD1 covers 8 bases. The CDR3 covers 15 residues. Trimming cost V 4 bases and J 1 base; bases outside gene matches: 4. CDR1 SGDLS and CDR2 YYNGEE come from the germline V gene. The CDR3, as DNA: TGTGCCAGCAGCCCGACAGGGGACAGCAATCAGCCCCAGCATTTT. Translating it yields CASSPTGDSNQPQHF.

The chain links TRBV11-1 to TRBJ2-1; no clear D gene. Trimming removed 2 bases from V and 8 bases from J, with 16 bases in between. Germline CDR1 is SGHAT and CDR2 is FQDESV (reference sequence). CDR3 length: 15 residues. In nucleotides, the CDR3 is TGTGCCAGCAGCTTACTCGACACAACTTTCGATGAGCAGTTCTTC. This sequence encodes CASSLLDTTFDEQFF.

The CDR3 protein is CASSLEGLGVFF. The CDR3 coding sequence is TGTGCCAGCAGCTTAGAGGGCCTGGGAGTTTTTTTT. The V gene is TRBV11-2, the J gene TRBJ2-2; D may be TRBD2 (5 bases). Germline CDR1 SGHAT, CDR2 FQNNGV. Trimming shortened V by 0 bases and J by 17 bases, and 13 bases separated the two germline ends. The CDR3 has 12 amino acids.

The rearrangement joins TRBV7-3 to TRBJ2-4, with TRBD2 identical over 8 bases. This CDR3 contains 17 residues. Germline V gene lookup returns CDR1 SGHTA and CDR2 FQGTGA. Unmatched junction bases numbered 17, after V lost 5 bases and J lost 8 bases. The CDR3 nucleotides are TGTGCCAGCAGCGAACCCGACTGGCGGGGGGCTTTGGACATTCAGTACTTC. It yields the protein CASSEPDWRGALDIQYF.

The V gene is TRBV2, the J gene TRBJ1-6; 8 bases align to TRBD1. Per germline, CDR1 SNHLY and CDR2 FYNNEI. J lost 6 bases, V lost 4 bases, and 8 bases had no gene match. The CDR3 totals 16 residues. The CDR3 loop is CASSALSTGGNSPLHF. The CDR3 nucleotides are TGTGCCAGCAGTGCCTTGAGCACAGGGGGTAATTCACCCCTCCACTTT. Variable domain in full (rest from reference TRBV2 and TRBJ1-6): EPEVTQTPSHQVTQMGQEVILRCVPISNHLYFYWYRQILGQKVEFLVSFYNNEISEKSEIFDDQFSVERPDGSNFTLKIRSTKLEDSAMYFCASSALSTGGNSPLHFGNGTRLTVT.

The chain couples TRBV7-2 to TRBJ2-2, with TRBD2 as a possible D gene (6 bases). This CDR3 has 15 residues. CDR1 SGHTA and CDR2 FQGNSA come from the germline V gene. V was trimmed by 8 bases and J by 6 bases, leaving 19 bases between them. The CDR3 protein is CASSWARRGPGELFF. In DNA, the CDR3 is TGTGCCAGCTCCTGGGCTAGGCGGGGCCCCGGGGAGCTGTTTTTT. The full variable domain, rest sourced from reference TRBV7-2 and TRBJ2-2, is GAGVSQSPSNKVTEKGKDVELRCDPISGHTALYWYRQSLGQGLEFLIYFQGNSAPDKSGLPSDRFSAERTGGSVSTLTIQRTQQEDSAVYLCASSWARRGPGELFFGEGSRLTVL.